These T cell receptor beta chains were read from a single sample in a study of T cell changes during pregnancy in multiple sclerosis. The method was immunoSEQ multiplex PCR; TCRdb's version includes in-frame clones alone and lacks a portion of them. Among about 32,000 clones listed, 89% were seen once. Specimen: CD8+ T cells from peripheral blood mononuclear cells, collected in the second trimester of pregnancy. These receptors came from a female donor with multiple sclerosis, enrolled in a pregnancy study. CDR3s include the opening cysteine and the closing phenylalanine or tryptophan. D genes are given only for firm matches. Size tells how often a clone was seen (once, few, many) or the class of an expanded clone, and some rows leave it out.

J: TRBJ1-1; size: -; V: TRBV4-1; D: TRBD1; CDR3: CASSPRQGARDTEAFF; DNA: TGCGCCAGCAGCCCTCGACAGGGGGCTAGAGACACTGAAGCTTTCTTT
J: TRBJ2-2; size: -; V: TRBV27; D: TRBD1; CDR3: CASRPTGGSAGELFF; DNA: TGTGCCAGCAGACCGACAGGGGGAAGCGCCGGGGAGCTGTTTTTT
J: TRBJ2-7; size: -; V: TRBV5-4; D: TRBD1; CDR3: CASSFRDRTVYEQYF; DNA: TGTGCCAGCAGCTTCCGGGACAGAACTGTCTACGAGCAGTACTTC
J: TRBJ2-7; size: -; V: TRBV6-5; D: -; CDR3: CARSPGSYEQYF; DNA: TGTGCCCGCAGCCCCGGGAGCTACGAGCAGTACTTC
J: TRBJ2-7; size: -; V: TRBV7-2; D: TRBD2; CDR3: CASSLAVGTSSEQYF; DNA: TGTGCCAGCAGCTTAGCGGTTGGGACTAGCTCCGAGCAGTACTTC
J: TRBJ1-1; size: -; V: TRBV6-1; D: TRBD1; CDR3: CASSGRDRNTEAFF; DNA: TGTGCCAGCAGTGGCCGGGACAGGAACACTGAAGCTTTCTTT
J: TRBJ2-4; size: -; V: TRBV19; D: -; CDR3: CASSIWGETGNIQYF; DNA: TGTGCCAGTAGTATTTGGGGGGAGACGGGAAACATTCAGTACTTC
J: TRBJ2-3; size: -; V: TRBV14; D: TRBD1; CDR3: CASSQRAPGQGVRGTQYF; DNA: TGTGCCAGCAGCCAAAGGGCACCGGGACAGGGGGTAAGAGGTACGCAGTATTTT
J: TRBJ1-5; size: -; V: TRBV9; D: -; CDR3: CASSAGSNQPQHF; DNA: TGTGCCAGCAGCGCCGGGAGCAATCAGCCCCAGCATTTT
J: TRBJ1-5; size: -; V: TRBV18; D: TRBD1; CDR3: CASSPYRGVGQPQHF; DNA: TGTGCCAGCTCACCATACAGGGGAGTAGGGCAGCCCCAGCATTTT
J: TRBJ2-7; size: -; V: TRBV6-5; D: TRBD1; CDR3: CASRSTGGEQYF; DNA: TGTGCCAGCAGATCTACAGGGGGCGAGCAGTACTTC
J: TRBJ1-2; size: once; V: TRBV27; D: TRBD1; CDR3: CASRRTGAYYGYTF; DNA: TGTGCCAGCAGGAGGACAGGGGCATACTATGGCTACACCTTC
J: TRBJ2-7; size: -; V: TRBV28; D: TRBD2; CDR3: CASSLSGRSYEQYF; DNA: TGTGCCAGCAGTTTGAGCGGGAGGTCATACGAGCAGTACTTC
J: TRBJ2-1; size: -; V: TRBV15; D: TRBD1; CDR3: CATSAPYHRDRGGRRAYNEQFF; DNA: TGTGCCACCAGCGCGCCTTATCACCGGGACAGGGGGGGCAGGCGGGCCTACAATGAGCAGTTCTTC
J: TRBJ2-7; size: once; V: TRBV27; D: -; CDR3: CASSFSSGVLEQYF; DNA: TGTGCCAGCAGTTTCTCGTCGGGAGTGCTCGAGCAGTACTTC
J: TRBJ2-2; size: -; V: TRBV28; D: TRBD2; CDR3: CASSSHSGREAGELFF; DNA: TGTGCCAGCAGTTCCCATAGCGGGAGGGAAGCCGGGGAGCTGTTTTTT
J: TRBJ1-2; size: -; V: TRBV2; D: -; CDR3: CASSEGGWGNYGYTF; DNA: TGTGCCAGCAGTGAAGGGGGCTGGGGAAACTATGGCTACACCTTC
J: TRBJ1-1; size: -; V: TRBV19; D: TRBD1; CDR3: CASSKPGQGALRTLGAFF; DNA: TGTGCCAGTAGTAAACCGGGACAGGGGGCTTTACGGACGTTGGGAGCTTTCTTT
J: TRBJ2-1; size: -; V: TRBV4-1; D: TRBD2; CDR3: CASSQGLAEGDEQFF; DNA: TGCGCCAGCAGCCAGGGACTAGCGGAGGGGGATGAGCAGTTCTTC
J: TRBJ2-2; size: -; V: TRBV5-6; D: TRBD2; CDR3: CASSPPSGRNTGELFF; DNA: TGTGCCAGCAGCCCCCCCAGCGGGAGGAACACCGGGGAGCTGTTTTTT
J: TRBJ1-2; size: -; V: TRBV7-2; D: TRBD1; CDR3: CASSLARGQGTSYGYTF; DNA: TGTGCCAGCAGCTTAGCGAGGGGACAGGGAACCTCCTATGGCTACACCTTC
J: TRBJ1-1; size: -; V: TRBV9; D: -; CDR3: CASSTSAGPVMNTEAFF; DNA: TGTGCCAGCAGCACCTCGGCTGGGCCCGTTATGAACACTGAAGCTTTCTTT
J: TRBJ2-3; size: once; V: TRBV5-1; D: -; CDR3: CASSQTDTQYF; DNA: TGCGCCAGCAGCCAGACAGATACGCAGTATTTT
J: TRBJ1-1; size: large; V: TRBV2; D: TRBD1; CDR3: CASRKQGRNTEAFF; DNA: TGTGCCAGCAGGAAACAGGGGAGGAACACTGAAGCTTTCTTT
J: TRBJ1-1; size: -; V: TRBV7-6; D: TRBD1; CDR3: CASSARPGQGGSMTEAFF; DNA: TGTGCCAGCAGCGCTCGGCCGGGACAGGGGGGGTCTATGACTGAAGCTTTCTTT
J: TRBJ2-2; size: -; V: TRBV13; D: TRBD2; CDR3: CASSFQAGGATGELFF; DNA: TGTGCCAGCAGCTTCCAAGCGGGAGGGGCAACCGGGGAGCTGTTTTTT